This T cell receptor beta chain was identified in a study of early stage breast cancer tumors. Study as a whole: Invasive lobular carcinomas made up about 30% of the 12 ER+/PR+/HER2- tumors. Study-wide points: Chain pairing and CD4, CD8 or FOXP3 expression were not captured. Commonly generated sequences made up most enriched TCRB sequences shared between patients.

Roughly 17-50 mg of tissue was diced for each tumor. About this clone: Its antigen is currently unknown.

Clones were sequenced by immunoSEQ multiplex PCR, and TCRdb holds only the in-frame ones, with some missing. This sample has a few thousand clones; under 80% occur once, and the top ten carry roughly 18%. Sequenced sample: breast tumor tissue. The TCR sequence derives from a person between 35 and 49 years old with breast cancer.

The CDR3 loop reads CASGPGHLNQPQHF. In DNA form, the CDR3 reads TGTGCCAGCGGCCCCGGACACCTCAATCAGCCCCAGCATTTT. The genes are TRBV27 and TRBJ1-5, with D possibly being TRBD1 (5 bases). Trimming took 8 bases from V and 3 from J, leaving 14 bases between them. This CDR3 has 14 residues. Germline V gives CDR1 MNHEY, CDR2 SMNVEV (reference sequence).